What follows are 10 T cell receptor beta chains derived from one specimen sequenced in a study of cytomegalovirus exposure and HLA in healthy donors. Primers for the PCR totalled 60 Vbeta and 13 Jbeta. Using immunoSEQ multiplex PCR, the repertoire was profiled, and TCRdb retains in-frame clones only, with some absent. The table includes 150,000 or so clones, about 75% detected once. Specimen: PBMCs. The receptor set was obtained from a woman aged 50 to 60 in good health and CMV-seropositive.

This chain uses TRBV6-1 with TRBJ1-4; a possible D gene is TRBD1 (5 bases). V lost 0 bases and J 8 bases, leaving 13 bases between the germline ends. This CDR3 has 15 residues. In germline, CDR1 is MNHNS, CDR2 SASEGT. In DNA form, the CDR3 reads TGTGCCAGCAGTGAAGCGGCGCAGGGCGGCGAAAAACTGTTTTTT. Its translation: CASSEAAQGGEKLFF.

There are a few counts of this clone. The chain carries TRBV11-2 and TRBJ1-1; the match to TRBD1 covers 9 bases. The germline CDR1 and CDR2 sequences are SGHAT and FQNNGV. CDR3 length equals 15 residues. V lost 1 base, J lost 4 bases, and 4 bases stayed unmatched. The CDR3 DNA reads as TGTGCCAGCAGCTTAGCCTTGACAGGGGGCACTGAAGCTTTCTTT. Amino acids: CASSLALTGGTEAFF.

This rearrangement joins TRBV7-9 to TRBJ2-7; 9 bases line up with TRBD2. Germline V gives CDR1 SEHNR, CDR2 FQNEAQ (reference sequence). The V segment lost 7 bases and the J segment 3 bases; nucleotides outside the gene matches: 7. The CDR3 contains 14 residues. In nucleotides, the CDR3 is TGTGCCAGCAACCCCAGCGGGGGGTTCTACGAGCAGTACTTC. Residues: CASNPSGGFYEQYF.

This clone was seen a few times. The chain has TRBV9 and TRBJ1-1; 9 bases align to TRBD1. This CDR3 has 14 residues. CDR1 SGDLS and CDR2 YYNGEE come from the germline V gene. The V gene end was trimmed by 0 bases and the J gene end by 5 bases; junction bases not matched to a gene: 2. This CDR3 is CASSVDGQGTEAFF. Written as DNA, the CDR3 is TGTGCCAGCAGCGTAGACGGACAGGGGACTGAAGCTTTCTTT.

The count of this clone is one. This chain uses TRBV30 with TRBJ1-6; possible D gene TRBD1, 6 bases. Germline CDR1 and CDR2: GTSNPN and SVGIG (reference sequence). The CDR3 loop spans 15 amino acids. The germline V and J ends were trimmed by 0 bases and 5 bases, with 11 bases remaining between them. CDR3 bases: TGTGCCTGGAGTGTAACAGGGAGTAATAATTCACCCCTCCACTTT. It is translated as CAWSVTGSNNSPLHF.

Written as DNA, the CDR3 is TGTGCCACCAGCGAATCGACAGGGTTCAACGAGCAGTACTTC. The encoded protein is CATSESTGFNEQYF. This chain uses TRBV15 with TRBJ2-7; TRBD1 matches 7 bases. The CDR3 is 14 amino acids. After removal of 5 bases from V and 5 bases from J, the junction contained 9 bases not matched to a gene. The germline V gene has CDR1 LNHNV and CDR2 YYDKDF (reference sequence). The whole variable domain, filled in from reference TRBV15 and TRBJ2-7, reads DAMVIQNPRYQVTQFGKPVTLSCSQTLNHNVMYWYQQKSSQAPKLLFHYYDKDFNNEADTPDNFQSRRPNTSFCFLDIRSPGLGDTAMYLCATSESTGFNEQYFGPGTRLTVT.

V usage is TRBV19 and J usage is TRBJ1-2; 7 bases line up with TRBD1. The CDR3 is 14 amino acids. The V segment lost 9 bases and the J segment 0 bases; nucleotides outside the gene matches: 7. Germline V gene sequence: CDR1 LNHDA, CDR2 SQIVND (reference sequence). The CDR3 nucleotides are TGTGCCAGCCGCCGGGACAGTCCTAACTATGGCTACACCTTC. As protein: CASRRDSPNYGYTF.

This chain connects TRBV7-2 to TRBJ2-1; 10 bases line up with TRBD2. The V gene end was trimmed by 5 bases and the J gene end by 4 bases; junction bases not matched to a gene: 8. The length of the CDR3 is 16 residues. Germline V gene sequence: CDR1 SGHTA, CDR2 FQGNSA. The CDR3 coding sequence is TGTGCCAGCAGCAAGACAGCGGGGGGGTCATACAATGAGCAGTTCTTC. Its translation is CASSKTAGGSYNEQFF.

The chain carries TRBV7-9 and TRBJ2-3; 9 bases line up with TRBD1. CDR1 SEHNR and CDR2 FQNEAQ come from the germline V gene (reference sequence). With V trimmed by 3 bases and J by 1 base, 2 bases remained unmatched. This CDR3 has 15 amino acids. The CDR3 coding sequence is TGTGCCAGCAGCTTTGGGACAGGGCGCACAGATACGCAGTATTTT. This translates into CASSFGTGRTDTQYF.

The chain joins TRBV19 to TRBJ2-7; 8 positions agree with TRBD1. CDR1 is LNHDA, CDR2 SQIVND, per germline (reference sequence). This CDR3 is built from 14 residues. V dropped 3 bases and J dropped 4; count of bases not matched to a gene: 5. CDR3 in DNA: TGTGCCAGTAGTATCGGTCAGGGGGCGTACGAGCAGTACTTC. It codes for CASSIGQGAYEQYF.